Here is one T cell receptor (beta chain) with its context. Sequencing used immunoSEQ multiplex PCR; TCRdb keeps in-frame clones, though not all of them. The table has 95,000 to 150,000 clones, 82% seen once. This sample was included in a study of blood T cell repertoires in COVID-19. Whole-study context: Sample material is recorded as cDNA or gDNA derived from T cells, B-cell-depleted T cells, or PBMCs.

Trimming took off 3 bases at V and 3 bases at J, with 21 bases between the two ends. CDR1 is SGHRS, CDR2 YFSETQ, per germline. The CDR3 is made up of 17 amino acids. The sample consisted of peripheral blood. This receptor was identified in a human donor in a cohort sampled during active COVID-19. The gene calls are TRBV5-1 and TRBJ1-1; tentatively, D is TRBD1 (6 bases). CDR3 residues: CASSSQSARGLDTEAFF. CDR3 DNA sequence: TGCGCCAGCAGCTCCCAATCGGCGCGGGGGCTCGACACTGAAGCTTTCTTT.